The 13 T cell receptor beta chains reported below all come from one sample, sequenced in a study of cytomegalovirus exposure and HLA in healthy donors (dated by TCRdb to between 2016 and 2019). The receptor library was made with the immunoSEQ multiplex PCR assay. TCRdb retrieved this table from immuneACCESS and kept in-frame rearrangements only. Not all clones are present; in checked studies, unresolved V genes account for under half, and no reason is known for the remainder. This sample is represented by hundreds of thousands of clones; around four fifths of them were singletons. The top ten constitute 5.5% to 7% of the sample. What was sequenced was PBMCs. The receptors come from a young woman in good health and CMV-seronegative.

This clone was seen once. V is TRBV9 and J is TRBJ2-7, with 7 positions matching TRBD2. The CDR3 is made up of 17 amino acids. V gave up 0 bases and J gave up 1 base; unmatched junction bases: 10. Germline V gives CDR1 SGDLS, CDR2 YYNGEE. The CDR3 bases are TGTGCCAGCAGCGTAGGCGGGAGCGCCAGTCCGTCCTACGAGCAGTACTTC. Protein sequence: CASSVGGSASPSYEQYF.

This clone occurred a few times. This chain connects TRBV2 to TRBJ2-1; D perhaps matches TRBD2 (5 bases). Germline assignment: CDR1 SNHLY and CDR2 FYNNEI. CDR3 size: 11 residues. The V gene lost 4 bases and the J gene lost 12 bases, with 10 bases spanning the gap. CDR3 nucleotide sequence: TGTGCCAGCAGTGCGAGCGGTGGGCAGTTCTTC. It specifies CASSASGGQFF.

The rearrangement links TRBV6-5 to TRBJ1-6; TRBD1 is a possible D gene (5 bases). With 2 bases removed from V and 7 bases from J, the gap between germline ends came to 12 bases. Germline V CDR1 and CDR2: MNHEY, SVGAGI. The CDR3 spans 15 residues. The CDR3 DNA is TGTGCCAGCAGTTACATGGGACGGAGCAATTCACCCCTCCACTTT. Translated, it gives CASSYMGRSNSPLHF.

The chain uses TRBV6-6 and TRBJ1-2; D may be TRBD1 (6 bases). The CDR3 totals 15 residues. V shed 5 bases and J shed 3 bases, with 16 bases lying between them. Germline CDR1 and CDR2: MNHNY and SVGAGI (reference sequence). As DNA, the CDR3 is TGTGCCAGCAGTACGGGTGGGGGGCACGACTATGGCTACACCTTC. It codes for CASSTGGGHDYGYTF.

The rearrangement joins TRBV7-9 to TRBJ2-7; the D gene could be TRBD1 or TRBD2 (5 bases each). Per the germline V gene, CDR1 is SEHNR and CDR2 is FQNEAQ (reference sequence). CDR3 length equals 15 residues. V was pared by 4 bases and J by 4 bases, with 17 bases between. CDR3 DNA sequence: TGTGCCAGCAGCTCCCGAGGGGAAGGATCATACGAGCAGTACTTC. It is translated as CASSSRGEGSYEQYF.

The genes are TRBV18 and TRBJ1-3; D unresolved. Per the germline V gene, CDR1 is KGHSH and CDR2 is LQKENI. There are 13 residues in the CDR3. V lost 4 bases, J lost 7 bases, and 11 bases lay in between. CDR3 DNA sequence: TGTGCCAGCTCACACGACGTCCACAACACCATATATTTT. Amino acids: CASSHDVHNTIYF.

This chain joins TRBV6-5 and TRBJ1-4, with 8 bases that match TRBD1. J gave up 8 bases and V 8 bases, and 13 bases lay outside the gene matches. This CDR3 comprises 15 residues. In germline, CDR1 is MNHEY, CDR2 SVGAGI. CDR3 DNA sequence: TGTGCCAGCTTGATTTCAGGACAGGGATGGGAAAAACTGTTTTTT. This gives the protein CASLISGQGWEKLFF.

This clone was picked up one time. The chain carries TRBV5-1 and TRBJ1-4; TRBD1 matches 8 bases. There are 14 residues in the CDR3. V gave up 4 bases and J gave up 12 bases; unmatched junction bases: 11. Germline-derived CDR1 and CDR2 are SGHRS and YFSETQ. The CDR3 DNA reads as TGCGCCAGCAGCCCAGGGGTACAGGGGGGAGAACTGTTTTTT. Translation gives CASSPGVQGGELFF.

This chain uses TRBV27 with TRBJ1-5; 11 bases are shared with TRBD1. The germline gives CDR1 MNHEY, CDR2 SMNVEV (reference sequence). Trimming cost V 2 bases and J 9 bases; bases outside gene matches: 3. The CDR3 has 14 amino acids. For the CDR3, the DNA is TGTGCCAGCAGTTTAGGGACAGGGGGTAGGCCCCAGCATTTT. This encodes CASSLGTGGRPQHF.

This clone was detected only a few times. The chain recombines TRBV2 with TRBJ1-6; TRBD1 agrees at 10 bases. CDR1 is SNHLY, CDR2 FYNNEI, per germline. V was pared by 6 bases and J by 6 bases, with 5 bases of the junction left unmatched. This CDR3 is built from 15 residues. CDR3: CASRVDRGSNSPLHF. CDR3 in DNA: TGTGCCAGCAGGGTGGACAGGGGGTCTAATTCACCCCTCCACTTT.

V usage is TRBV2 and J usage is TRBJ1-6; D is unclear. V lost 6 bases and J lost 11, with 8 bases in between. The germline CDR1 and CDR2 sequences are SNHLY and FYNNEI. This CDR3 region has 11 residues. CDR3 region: CASSLNTPLHF. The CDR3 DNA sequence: TGTGCCAGCAGCCTCAATACACCCCTCCACTTT.

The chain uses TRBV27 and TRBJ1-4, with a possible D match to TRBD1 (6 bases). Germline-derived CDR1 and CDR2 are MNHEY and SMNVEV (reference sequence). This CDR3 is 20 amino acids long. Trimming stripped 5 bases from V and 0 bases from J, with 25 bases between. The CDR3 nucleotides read TGTGCCAGCAGTCTTTTCCGCCCTATAACAGGGACCTCAACTAATGAAAAACTGTTTTTT. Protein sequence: CASSLFRPITGTSTNEKLFF.

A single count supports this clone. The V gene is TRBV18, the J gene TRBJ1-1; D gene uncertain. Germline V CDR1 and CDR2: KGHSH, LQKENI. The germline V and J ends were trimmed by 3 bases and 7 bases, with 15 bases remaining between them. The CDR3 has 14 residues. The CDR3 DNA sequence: TGTGCCAGCTCACCTAGGACGCCCGAGAGTGAAGCTTTCTTT. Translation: CASSPRTPESEAFF.